This section outlines one T cell receptor beta chain sequence together with its context. Its antigen is currently unknown. These data belong to a study of graft-versus-host responses after intestinal transplantation. Study-level information: Among the recipients, all got anti-thymocyte globulin induction and then tacrolimus and steroids for approximately 3 years. Overall study findings and caveats: Detected in recipient marrow were GvH clones, some of which were first observed in ileum or blood. Graft-donor T cell macrochimerism coincided with high graft-versus-host to host-versus-graft clonal ratios in allografts. Among circulating GvH clones, peak levels were associated with early post-transplant declines in HvG clones.

The ends were cut back, 4 bases at V and 1 base at J, with 5 bases in the middle. CDR3 length equals 13 residues. The germline CDR1 and CDR2 sequences are SGHNT and YENEEA. Sequenced by immunoSEQ multiplex PCR; TCRdb stores in-frame clones only, minus some. The sample lists nearly 110,000 clones, 87% seen once, with around 0.7% in the top ten. The rearrangement links TRBV11-3 to TRBJ1-5; D might be TRBD1 (5 bases). The receptor was isolated from a human donor who was the organ donor for an intestinal transplant. The input for sequencing was unstimulated CD4+ T cells sorted from spleen or lymph node cells, taken before transplant. The CDR3 DNA reads as TGTGCCAGCAGCTGGGACAGCAATCAGCCCCAGCATTTT. Translated: CASSWDSNQPQHF.